Each of the 6 T cell receptor beta chains below was sequenced from the same sample in a study of T-cell reconstitution after alpha-beta-depleted transplantation in children. The library targeted TCRbeta and was prepared with unique molecular identifiers. TCRdb recomputed calls from the PCR reads with MiXCR, one row per CDR3 protein. The sample lists 170,000 or so distinct CDR3 sequences, roughly 6.8% occurring once. The specimen was PBMCs from the stem cell graft donor, collected from the stem cell graft. These TCRs come from a human donor who donated a stem cell graft to a child with Wiskott-Aldrich syndrome.

This clonotype has at least ten counts. V gene TRBV10-3 combines with J gene TRBJ2-1; 8 bases are shared with TRBD2. The CDR3 is made up of 17 amino acids. J was trimmed by 3 bases and V by 0 bases; bases with no gene match: 7. Germline CDR1 ENHRY, CDR2 SYGVKD. The CDR3 here is CAISESSLAVNYNEQFF. In DNA form, the CDR3 reads TGTGCCATCAGTGAGTCGTCACTAGCGGTAAACTACAATGAGCAGTTCTTC.

This clonotype was seen repeatedly, ten times or more. This chain links TRBV10-3 with TRBJ2-5, with D perhaps matching TRBD2 (5 bases). With 5 bases removed from V and 5 bases from J, the gap between germline ends came to 9 bases. The V gene's germline CDR1 is ENHRY and CDR2 SYGVKD. This CDR3 is 12 amino acids long. CDR3 in amino acids: CAISTSSETQYF. The CDR3 DNA reads TGTGCCATCAGTACTAGTTCCGAGACCCAGTACTTC.

The sample holds many counts of this clonotype. The V and J genes are TRBV5-1 and TRBJ1-3; TRBD1 might be the D (5 bases). The CDR3 runs 16 residues. Germline CDR1 and CDR2: SGHRS and YFSETQ. V shed 3 bases and J shed 0 bases, with 13 bases lying between them. CDR3 amino acids: CASSSQGTISGNTIYF. Written as DNA, the CDR3 is TGCGCCAGCAGCTCCCAAGGGACCATCTCTGGAAACACCATATATTTT.

This clonotype was detected only a few times. The chain recombines TRBV24-1 with TRBJ2-7; the match to TRBD2 covers 7 bases. V gave up 7 bases and J gave up 4 bases; unmatched junction bases: 15. Per germline, CDR1 KGHDR and CDR2 SFDVKD. CDR3 size: 16 residues. CDR3 amino acids: CATRYKRGNPLYEQYF. In DNA form, the CDR3 reads TGTGCCACCAGGTACAAGCGGGGCAATCCCCTTTACGAGCAGTACTTC.

This clonotype was counted ten times or more. The rearrangement links TRBV4-1 to TRBJ2-3; no clear D gene. V lost 0 bases to trimming and J lost 5 bases, with 12 bases between them. The germline V gene has CDR1 MGHRA and CDR2 YSYEKL. This CDR3 contains 15 residues. In DNA form, the CDR3 reads TGCGCCAGCAGCCAAGATGGAGCCCGAGAAGATACGCAGTATTTT. Protein: CASSQDGAREDTQYF.

The chain joins TRBV20-1 to TRBJ1-2; D gene ambiguous. CDR1 is DFQATT, CDR2 SNEGSKA, per germline (reference sequence). V lost 6 bases to trimming and J lost 3 bases, with 17 bases between them. The CDR3 is 14 residues long. The CDR3 spells CSAGDNPGDYGYTF. The CDR3 bases are TGCAGTGCAGGCGATAATCCAGGCGACTATGGCTACACCTTC.